A selection of T cell receptor beta chains follows, all from one sample in a study of T-cell reconstitution after alpha-beta-depleted transplantation in children. One entry per CDR3 protein results from TCRdb running MiXCR on the PCR reads. This sample has 200,000 to 250,000 distinct CDR3 sequences, with approximately 9.5% found just once. Sequencing used PBMCs from the stem cell graft donor, obtained from the stem cell graft. Receptor source: a human donor who donated a stem cell graft to a child with acute lymphoblastic leukemia. Each CDR3 is given with its conserved first and last residue. Each record gives: V gene, D gene, CDR3 protein. The D gene is left open where the match is weak.

TRBV12-3/TRBV12-4,TRBD2,CASKAGAPFNEQFF
TRBV5-6,NA,CASSQTDRYSGNTIYF
TRBV6-1,NA,CASRERRGESRYTEAFF
TRBV20-1,TRBD2,CSAPRLAGSDEQYF
TRBV20-1,NA,CSARDPRGNMDTQYF
TRBV5-1,TRBD2,CASSLVSGGANEQFF
TRBV6-4,NA,CASSDSTGEQYF
TRBV4-2,NA,CASSQDLRDRAQPYGYTF
TRBV15,TRBD2,CATSRGGESYNEQFF
TRBV7-6,NA,CASSSIGELFF
TRBV12-3/TRBV12-4,TRBD1,CASSSDRRIQFF
TRBV12-3/TRBV12-4,TRBD2,CASKAGPSTDTQYF
TRBV25-1,TRBD2,CASSESGGRNEQFF
TRBV7-2,NA,CASSLAGLGHNYGYTF
TRBV20-1,NA,CSASSRSGRAQPQHF
TRBV20-1,NA,CSASPGRRTEAFF
TRBV29-1,NA,CSVESGGGGYTF
TRBV20-1,NA,CSARFQGRLNYGYTF
TRBV7-9,NA,CASSSTFWDQPQHF
TRBV12-3/TRBV12-4,NA,CASSLLLVYEQYF
TRBV29-1,NA,CSVLSRRPGPSSGANVLTF
TRBV7-8,NA,CASSGDRLVSYF
TRBV11-2,NA,CASSPQVGRTDTQYF
TRBV10-3,TRBD1,CAISPSTGGGETQYF
TRBV5-1,NA,CASSLGQVKETQYF
TRBV5-1,NA,CASSIPRGRETQYF
TRBV20-1,TRBD2,CSATNSGGQETQYF
TRBV19,NA,CASSIGVFEAYGYTF
TRBV5-1,TRBD1,CASSLASGTDYGYTF
TRBV2,NA,CASRSRGLNQPQHF
TRBV7-7,NA,CASSPAAGDTEAFF
TRBV20-1,NA,CSASPPLGGNQPQHF
TRBV27,NA,CASRGGSLTYGYTF
TRBV9,NA,CASSVDRGNTEAFF
TRBV7-2,NA,CASSYPSWDKNEQYF
TRBV5-1,TRBD2,CASGPAGGPYEQYF
TRBV15,NA,CATSRDRDTGELFF
TRBV7-2,NA,CASEQGDTDTQYF